This TCR beta chain was recorded in a study of cytomegalovirus exposure and HLA in healthy donors. PCR primers comprised 60 Vbeta and 13 Jbeta primers. Data came from immunoSEQ multiplex PCR; TCRdb stores just in-frame clones and leaves some out. The sample carries 120,000 or so clones, 65% to 80% recorded once. The length of the CDR3 is 14 residues. V shed 6 bases and J shed 0 bases, with 6 bases lying between them. Germline-derived CDR1 and CDR2 are MNHNS and SASEGT. The V call is TRBV6-1, the J call TRBJ1-6; D gene ambiguous. The sample taken for sequencing was PBMCs. The sequence was collected from a man aged 25-45 years in good health and CMV-seronegative. In nucleotides, the CDR3 is TGTGCCAGCAGAGTCAGCTCCTATAATTCACCCCTCCACTTT. This gives the protein CASRVSSYNSPLHF.